This TCR beta chain was recovered during a study of cytomegalovirus exposure and HLA in healthy donors. Whole-study findings and limits: The study recorded 150 to 200 TCR beta chains that were cytomegalovirus-associated.

Trimming removed 5 bases at V and 1 base at J, with 20 bases between. The CDR3 has 16 amino acids. Germline CDR1 GTSNPN, CDR2 SVGIG (reference sequence). Regarding this clone: Its antigen remains unidentified.

Sequencing used immunoSEQ multiplex PCR; TCRdb keeps in-frame clones, though not all of them. The sample lists approximately 200,000 clones; around nine tenths were seen once. The sequenced sample was PBMCs. V and J are TRBV30 and TRBJ1-1; TRBD1 is a possible D gene (5 bases). This sequence was found in a woman aged 18-29 years in good health and CMV-seronegative. The CDR3 DNA sequence: TGTGCCTGGTCGGACACCAAACCTAGGGGGAACACTGAAGCTTTCTTT. Its protein product is CAWSDTKPRGNTEAFF. The full variable domain, with the rest looked up from reference TRBV30 and TRBJ1-1, is SQTIHQWPATLVQPVGSPLSLECTVEGTSNPNLYWYRQAAGRGLQLLFYSVGIGQISSEVPQNLSASRPQDRQFILSSKKLLLSDSGFYLCAWSDTKPRGNTEAFFGQGTRLTVV.